Listed below are T cell receptor beta chains from one sample, sequenced in a study of blood T cell repertoires in COVID-19. Generated by immunoSEQ multiplex PCR, the TCRdb table keeps only in-frame clones and is missing some. Altogether a few hundred thousand clones are present, about 87% being singletons, with the ten largest covering roughly a tenth. The sequencing input was PBMCs or T cells enriched from blood (not recorded which). The receptors here all came from a woman aged 50 to 60 who had recovered from COVID-19. Both conserved end residues are part of each CDR3. D genes are given only for firm matches. Where a row states a size, it is once, few, many or the class of an expanded clone; other rows omit it.

TRBV2,TRBD1,TRBJ1-4,14,.,TGTGCCAGCACAGGGGACAGGGGTCGTGAAAAACTGTTTTTT,CASTGDRGREKLFF
TRBV4-1,TRBD1,TRBJ1-6,16,few,TGCGCCAGCAGCGTAGGAACCGGGACAGGGGTTTCACCCCTCCACTTT,CASSVGTGTGVSPLHF
TRBV7-9,.,TRBJ1-3,15,.,TGTGCCAGCAGCCTATTGCGGGGAACTGGAAACACCATATATTTT,CASSLLRGTGNTIYF
TRBV7-6,TRBD2,TRBJ2-7,16,few,TGTGCCAGCAGCTTCCGCGCTAGCGGGGGGATTTACGAGCAGTACTTC,CASSFRASGGIYEQYF
TRBV9,.,TRBJ2-1,15,once,TGTGCCAGCAGCGTAGGAGGGGGTTCCTACAATGAGCAGTTCTTC,CASSVGGGSYNEQFF
TRBV2,.,TRBJ2-7,12,.,TGTGCCAGCAGAGCGGGCGGGTTCGAGCAGTACTTC,CASRAGGFEQYF
TRBV10-1,.,TRBJ1-2,14,.,TGCGCCAGCACTGAATTGCGCTGTCCCTATGGCTACACCTTC,CASTELRCPYGYTF
TRBV7-8,.,TRBJ1-1,11,.,TGTGCCAGCAGCTTCGTCACTGAAGCTTTCTTT,CASSFVTEAFF
TRBV4-2,.,TRBJ1-2,13,.,TGTGCCAGCAGCCCATACGTTTTCGGTGGCTACACCTTC,CASSPYVFGGYTF
TRBV20-1,.,TRBJ2-7,15,.,TGCAGTGCTAGTGCCTTGGGAGACCCTCCGTACGAGCAGTACTTC,CSASALGDPPYEQYF